The 12 T cell receptor beta chains listed next were all sequenced from one sample in a study of OX40 agonist ivuxolimab in advanced cancers. TCRdb's copy holds only in-frame clones and misses some; the assay was immunoSEQ multiplex PCR. Here the sample spans about 62,000 clones, 79% being singletons. The source material was CD4+ or CD8+ T cells sorted from blood, sampled in a trial of the OX40 agonist ivuxolimab. All receptors come from an adult with an advanced solid tumor such as melanoma, head and neck, liver or kidney cancer.

The gene calls are TRBV5-8 and TRBJ1-5, with D possibly matching TRBD1 (6 bases). CDR3 size: 17 residues. The germline V gene encodes CDR1 SGHTS and CDR2 YDEGEE. Deletions cut 0 bases from V and 4 bases from J, with 17 bases between. CDR3 protein: CASSLEQGVGTNQPQHF. CDR3 DNA: TGTGCCAGCAGCTTGGAACAGGGCGTTGGGACAAATCAGCCCCAGCATTTT.

The chain combines TRBV5-1 with TRBJ2-1; 12 bases are a match to TRBD2. There are 15 residues in the CDR3. Per the germline V gene, CDR1 is SGHRS and CDR2 is YFSETQ. V was pared by 2 bases and J by 7 bases, with 4 bases of the junction left unmatched. The CDR3 DNA follows: TGCGCCAGCAGCTTTCTAGCGGGGGGGGCAAATGAGCAGTTCTTC. It encodes CASSFLAGGANEQFF.

This clone was seen at least ten times. The chain's CDR3 is CATSSDRDNEQFF. The CDR3 DNA reads as TGTGCCACCAGCAGCGACAGGGACAATGAGCAGTTCTTC. The gene calls are TRBV15 and TRBJ2-1; 7 bases agree with TRBD1. CDR3 size: 13 residues. The germline gives CDR1 LNHNV, CDR2 YYDKDF (reference sequence). Losses at the gene ends were 3 bases for V and 5 bases for J; bases not matched to a gene: 1.

The chain couples TRBV7-9 to TRBJ2-5; a weak D match, TRBD1 (5 bases). The CDR3 spans 14 residues. In germline, CDR1 is SEHNR, CDR2 FQNEAQ (reference sequence). V lost 7 bases and J lost 5, with 17 bases in between. Written as DNA, the CDR3 is TGTGCCAGCAACTCCGAAGGGGCTAGGGAGACCCAGTACTTC. Encoded protein: CASNSEGARETQYF. Combining the CDR3 with reference TRBV7-9 and TRBJ2-5 gives the whole variable domain DTGVSQNPRHKITKRGQNVTFRCDPISEHNRLYWYRQTLGQGPEFLTYFQNEAQLEKSRLLSDRFSAERPKGSFSTLEIQRTEQGDSAMYLCASNSEGARETQYFGPGTRLLVL.

V is TRBV27 and J is TRBJ2-7, with 8 bases that match TRBD1. J was trimmed by 2 bases and V by 5 bases; bases with no gene match: 5. CDR3 length: 14 residues. Germline V CDR1 and CDR2: MNHEY, SMNVEV (reference sequence). CDR3 sequence reads: CASSTWTGTYEQYF. In DNA form, the CDR3 reads TGTGCCAGCAGTACCTGGACAGGGACCTACGAGCAGTACTTC.

This chain joins TRBV9 and TRBJ2-2; D uncertain. CDR3 length: 16 amino acids. CDR1 and CDR2 (germline): SGDLS, YYNGEE. V was cut by 0 bases and J by 1 base, with 10 bases left in between. CDR3: CASSVAEARNTGELFF. DNA of the CDR3: TGTGCCAGCAGCGTAGCTGAGGCCAGGAACACCGGGGAGCTGTTTTTT.

This clone occurred once. The chain couples TRBV14 to TRBJ2-1, with 11 nucleotides matching TRBD2. There are 15 residues in the CDR3. Germline values: CDR1 SGHDN, CDR2 FVKESK. V lost 4 bases, J lost 8 bases, and 7 bases stayed unmatched. The CDR3 DNA follows: TGTGCCAGCAGCCTATTTACTAGCGGGAGAGATGAGCAGTTCTTC. Protein product: CASSLFTSGRDEQFF.

CDR3 loop: CASTPAGGHQETQYF. Here the CDR3 DNA reads TGTGCCAGCACCCCAGCGGGGGGTCACCAAGAGACCCAGTACTTC. The J gene is TRBJ2-5, the V gene TRBV7-2; 9 positions match TRBD2. The V gene's germline CDR1 is SGHTA and CDR2 FQGNSA. This CDR3 is 15 amino acids long. Trimming at V came to 7 bases and at J to 0 bases, leaving 6 bases not matched to a gene.

This rearrangement joins TRBV4-3 to TRBJ1-4; D not certain. CDR1 is LGHNA and CDR2 is YSLEER in the germline V gene. The CDR3 loop spans 20 amino acids. Trimming stripped 0 bases from V and 1 base from J, with 21 bases between. The CDR3 reads CASSQDRSVGFVGTNEKLFF. In nucleotides, the CDR3 is TGCGCCAGCAGCCAAGATAGGTCAGTTGGTTTTGTAGGAACTAATGAAAAACTGTTTTTT.

The chain combines TRBV10-3 with TRBJ1-1, with D possibly TRBD1 on 5 matching bases. V lost 3 bases, J lost 2 bases, and 10 bases lay in between. The CDR3 sequence is 14 residues long. Germline loops: CDR1 ENHRY, CDR2 SYGVKD. In DNA, the CDR3 is TGTGCCATCAGTGACACGGGGCCAAACACTGAAGCTTTCTTT. Its protein is CAISDTGPNTEAFF.

The chain is built from TRBV5-1 and TRBJ2-5; 8 bases fit TRBD2. V shed 2 bases and J 2 bases; nucleotides not matched to a gene: 2. CDR1 and CDR2 from the germline V gene are SGHRS and YFSETQ. The CDR3 contains 14 residues. The CDR3 spells CASSLAGVQETQYF. The CDR3 DNA reads TGCGCCAGCAGCTTAGCGGGGGTTCAAGAGACCCAGTACTTC.

This clone was counted once. The chain couples TRBV27 to TRBJ1-2; D is possibly TRBD1 (5 bases). Germline values: CDR1 MNHEY, CDR2 SMNVEV (reference sequence). This CDR3 is built from 13 residues. With 8 bases removed from V and 7 bases from J, the gap between germline ends came to 17 bases. CDR3 sequence: CASLIHGDCGYTF. In nucleotides, the CDR3 is TGTGCCAGCTTGATACACGGGGACTGTGGCTACACCTTC.